The 19 T cell receptor beta chains presented below share a single source sample, sequenced in a study of T-cell reconstitution after alpha-beta-depleted transplantation in children. Preparation of the TCRbeta library used unique molecular identifiers. TCRdb itself ran the PCR reads through MiXCR, one entry per CDR3 protein. The data contain 800,000 to 1,000,000 distinct CDR3 sequences, roughly 29% of them singletons. The specimen comprised PBMCs, mostly from graft donor cells, sampled 360 days after TCRalphabeta/CD19-depleted stem cell transplant. These receptors originate from a boy younger than two who had a stem cell transplant for SCID, so the T cells may come from the graft donor.

V gene TRBV18 combines with J gene TRBJ1-2; D is possibly TRBD1 (5 bases). The CDR3 loop spans 14 amino acids. V was cut by 1 base and J by 4 bases, with 10 bases left in between. The germline gives CDR1 KGHSH, CDR2 LQKENI. The CDR3 here is CASSPRRQSYGYTF. The CDR3 nucleotides are TGTGCCAGCTCACCACGGAGACAGTCCTATGGCTACACCTTC.

V usage is TRBV5-1 and J usage is TRBJ2-3, with D perhaps TRBD1 or TRBD2 (6 bases each). The CDR3 is made up of 14 amino acids. Germline values: CDR1 SGHRS, CDR2 YFSETQ. The V and J ends lost 0 bases and 6 bases respectively, with 11 bases between them. This chain's CDR3 is CASSLEGGWDTQYF. The CDR3 DNA reads as TGCGCCAGCAGCTTGGAGGGGGGCTGGGATACGCAGTATTTT.

This clonotype has only a few counts. The gene calls are TRBV11-2 and TRBJ2-7, with 10 nucleotides matching TRBD1. The trim removed 5 bases at V and 9 bases at J, leaving 4 bases unmatched. The germline gives CDR1 SGHAT, CDR2 FQNNGV. This CDR3 comprises 12 residues. The CDR3 region is CASSVDRGRQYF. The DNA for the CDR3 is TGTGCCAGCAGCGTCGACAGGGGGCGGCAGTACTTC.

This clonotype was seen a few times. The chain uses TRBV3-1 and TRBJ2-1; D call uncertain. The CDR3 runs to 17 residues. Trimming removed 4 bases from V and 0 bases from J, with 16 bases in between. Germline CDR1 and CDR2: LGHDT and YNNKEL (reference sequence). The CDR3 region is CASSPFTRVSSYNEQFF. In nucleotides, the CDR3 is TGTGCCAGCAGCCCCTTCACTCGGGTAAGCTCCTACAATGAGCAGTTCTTC.

This clonotype was counted between two and nine times. The chain uses TRBV9 and TRBJ2-1, with D maybe TRBD2 (6 bases). V was cut by 0 bases and J by 3 bases, with 13 bases left in between. This CDR3 region has 16 residues. CDR1 is SGDLS and CDR2 is YYNGEE in the germline V gene. The CDR3 loop reads CASSVDGGSYYNEQFF. CDR3 sequence (DNA): TGTGCCAGCAGCGTAGACGGGGGTTCGTACTACAATGAGCAGTTCTTC. Filled out from reference TRBV9 and TRBJ2-1, the complete variable domain reads DSGVTQTPKHLITATGQRVTLRCSPRSGDLSVYWYQQSLDQGLQFLIQYYNGEERAKGNILERFSAQQFPDLHSELNLSSLELGDSALYFCASSVDGGSYYNEQFFGPGTRLTVL.

This clonotype was counted between two and nine times. This sequence joins TRBV4-2 and TRBJ2-2, with D possibly matching TRBD2 (7 bases). Trimming took 0 bases from V and 3 from J, leaving 14 bases between them. Germline V gives CDR1 LGHNA, CDR2 YNFKEQ. This CDR3 spans 17 amino acids. CDR3 sequence reads: CASSQEGGGDYTGELFF. CDR3 sequence (DNA): TGTGCCAGCAGCCAAGAAGGGGGGGGCGATTACACCGGGGAGCTGTTTTTT.

The J gene is TRBJ2-7, the V gene TRBV5-1; 9 positions agree with TRBD1. V trimming: 2 bases; J trimming: 3 bases; junction bases outside the gene matches: 18. CDR1 is SGHRS, CDR2 YFSETQ, per germline. The CDR3 loop spans 19 amino acids. CDR3 sequence reads: CASSFPDRGPPPPFYEQYF. As DNA, the CDR3 is TGCGCCAGCAGCTTTCCGGACAGGGGCCCTCCTCCTCCTTTCTACGAGCAGTACTTC.

The J gene is TRBJ2-7, the V gene TRBV20-1; 7 bases are a match to TRBD1. Per the germline V gene, CDR1 is DFQATT and CDR2 is SNEGSKA (reference sequence). The CDR3 is 14 amino acids. The junction had 8 bases not matched to a gene; V was cut back by 0 bases and J by 6 bases. The CDR3 sequence is CSAREQGRGGEQYF. CDR3 DNA: TGCAGTGCTAGAGAACAGGGGAGAGGGGGCGAGCAGTACTTC.

This chain uses TRBV11-2 with TRBJ2-4; TRBD2 matches at 7 bases. This CDR3 contains 13 residues. Germline CDR1 is SGHAT and CDR2 is FQNNGV. Losses at the gene ends were 1 base for V and 13 bases for J; bases not matched to a gene: 7. The CDR3 sequence is CASSLGLADPQYF. CDR3 nucleotide sequence: TGTGCCAGCAGCTTAGGTCTAGCGGATCCACAGTACTTC.

The rearrangement links TRBV12-3 or TRBV12-4 to TRBJ2-4; 9 nucleotides line up with TRBD1. The CDR3 runs to 14 residues. V trimming: 7 bases; J trimming: 7 bases; junction bases outside the gene matches: 8. As DNA, the CDR3 is TGTGCCAGCACCTCTGACAGGGGGGTCAACATTCAGTACTTC. Translation: CASTSDRGVNIQYF.

CDR3 sequence (DNA): TGTGCCAGCAGCCCCATTGACAGGGCTCACTCGTACGAGCAGTACTTC. Translated, it gives CASSPIDRAHSYEQYF. This chain joins TRBV7-8 and TRBJ2-7, with 7 bases matching TRBD1. CDR3 length: 16 residues. Germline-derived CDR1 and CDR2 are SGHVS and FQNEAQ. After removal of 5 bases from V and 4 bases from J, the junction contained 14 bases not matched to a gene.

The chain couples TRBV2 to TRBJ2-4; D is unclear. This CDR3 is built from 15 residues. Germline values: CDR1 SNHLY, CDR2 FYNNEI. The V gene lost 6 bases and the J gene lost 0 bases, with 12 bases spanning the gap. CDR3 sequence: CASRGSPIAKNIQYF. For the CDR3, the DNA is TGTGCCAGCAGGGGCAGTCCCATAGCCAAAAACATTCAGTACTTC.

This clonotype occurred many times. The chain combines TRBV6-5 with TRBJ2-1, with 7 bases identical to TRBD2. CDR3 length: 14 residues. Germline CDR1 MNHEY, CDR2 SVGAGI. V gave up 3 bases and J gave up 8 bases; unmatched junction bases: 7. The CDR3 nucleotides are TGTGCCAGCAGTTATACGGGGGGAGTCCATGAGCAGTTCTTC. Amino acid sequence: CASSYTGGVHEQFF.

This clonotype has a handful of counts. The J gene is TRBJ2-1, the V gene TRBV4-1, with TRBD2 identical over 16 bases. The CDR3 spans 14 residues. The ends lost 4 bases at V and 14 bases at J; junction bases unmatched: 5. Germline values: CDR1 MGHRA, CDR2 YSYEKL. CDR3 sequence: CASSLGTSGGAKFF. CDR3 nucleotide sequence: TGCGCCAGCAGCCTTGGGACTAGCGGGGGGGCGAAGTTCTTC.

V is TRBV18 and J is TRBJ2-3; 8 bases align to TRBD2. J lost 2 bases, V lost 2 bases, and 3 bases had no gene match. The CDR3 has 15 residues. Germline V lookup: CDR1 KGHSH, CDR2 LQKENI. The CDR3 here is CASSPIAGITDTQYF. The CDR3 DNA reads TGTGCCAGCTCACCAATAGCGGGGATCACAGATACGCAGTATTTT.

This clonotype was detected ten times or more. The chain couples TRBV10-2 to TRBJ2-5; D not resolved. The CDR3 is 15 amino acids. Trimming took 3 bases from V and 2 from J, leaving 13 bases between them. Germline loops: CDR1 WSHSY, CDR2 SAAADI. The CDR3 spells CASSEPWAGQETQYF. CDR3 in DNA: TGCGCCAGCAGTGAACCCTGGGCAGGACAAGAGACCCAGTACTTC.

The chain uses TRBV5-1 and TRBJ2-5; D is ambiguous. The germline V and J ends were trimmed by 0 bases and 5 bases, with 17 bases remaining between them. This CDR3 spans 16 amino acids. From germline, CDR1 is SGHRS and CDR2 YFSETQ. The CDR3 region is CASSLEGPLVSETQYF. In nucleotides, the CDR3 is TGCGCCAGCAGCTTGGAGGGCCCGCTGGTGTCTGAGACCCAGTACTTC.

The chain has TRBV11-2 and TRBJ2-2; D tentatively reads TRBD1 or TRBD2 (5 bases each). The germline V gene encodes CDR1 SGHAT and CDR2 FQNNGV. V lost 3 bases, J lost 4 bases, and 9 bases lay in between. The CDR3 sequence is 14 residues long. CDR3: CASSLWDGTGELFF. The CDR3 bases are TGTGCCAGCAGCTTGTGGGACGGCACCGGGGAGCTGTTTTTT.

V gene TRBV15 combines with J gene TRBJ1-5; D remains ambiguous. V lost 0 bases to trimming and J lost 7 bases, with 28 bases between them. The CDR3 sequence is 20 residues long. The germline CDR1 and CDR2 sequences are LNHNV and YYDKDF (reference sequence). The CDR3 sequence: CATSRDGLWGGLISWQPQHF. In DNA, the CDR3 is TGTGCCACCAGCAGAGATGGTCTATGGGGAGGGCTAATCAGCTGGCAGCCCCAGCATTTT.